These 22 T cell receptor beta chains were all obtained from the same sample, sequenced in a study of shared clonotypes between healthy human individuals. Sequencing used immunoSEQ multiplex PCR; TCRdb keeps in-frame clones, though not all of them. Among around 2.1 million clones listed, roughly 91% were seen once. As defined, naive CD8 cells were CD45RO-negative and positively selected for CCR7, with terminally differentiated effector memory CD45RA+ cells excluded. Sample: naive CD8+ T cells from PBMCs. The receptor set was obtained from a man aged 18 to 29 in good health. Some clones in this sample may be carry-over from other donors' samples.

This clone was counted a single time. Other DNA sequences within the sample encode an identical CDR3. V and J are TRBV28 and TRBJ2-7; either TRBD1 or TRBD2 may fit D (5 bases each). Germline values: CDR1 MDHEN, CDR2 SYDVKM. Trimming shortened V by 3 bases and J by 2 bases, and 8 bases separated the two germline ends. This CDR3 is built from 13 residues. The DNA of the CDR3 is TGTGCCAGCAGTTTTGAGGGGACCTACGAGCAGTACTTC. Its protein is CASSFEGTYEQYF.

The rearrangement links TRBV27 to TRBJ1-2; D not certain. V was pared by 5 bases and J by 5 bases, with 15 bases between. This CDR3 contains 14 residues. Per germline, CDR1 MNHEY and CDR2 SMNVEV (reference sequence). CDR3 DNA: TGTGCCAGCAGTCCAGGTGGCTACACTTATGGCTACACCTTC. Its protein product is CASSPGGYTYGYTF.

This chain connects TRBV7-8 to TRBJ1-2; 8 nucleotides line up with TRBD1. Trimming removed 5 bases from V and 6 bases from J; junction bases left unmatched: 14. CDR1 and CDR2 from the germline V gene are SGHVS and FQNEAQ. This CDR3 comprises 16 residues. In DNA, the CDR3 is TGTGCCAGCAGCGACCTAAAGGATCGACAGGGGCATGGCTACACCTTC. Translating gives CASSDLKDRQGHGYTF.

In regard to this clone: Additional DNA sequences in this sample encode the identical CDR3. This rearrangement joins TRBV11-2 to TRBJ2-7; no firm D call. There are 13 residues in the CDR3. CDR1 is SGHAT, CDR2 FQNNGV, per germline. V lost 1 base and J 4 bases, leaving 8 bases between the germline ends. Written as DNA, the CDR3 is TGTGCCAGCAGCTTAGGGTTAGGGTACGAGCAGTACTTC. Its protein is CASSLGLGYEQYF.

The chain combines TRBV10-3 with TRBJ2-4; 13 positions match TRBD2. The CDR3 extends over 15 amino acids. The V and J ends lost 2 bases and 6 bases, in that order; junction bases with no gene match: 1. CDR1 and CDR2 from the germline V gene are ENHRY and SYGVKD. The CDR3 region is CAISEGLAGANIQYF. CDR3 DNA: TGTGCCATCAGTGAGGGACTAGCGGGAGCAAACATTCAGTACTTC.

This clone has a handful of counts. The CDR3 DNA reads TGTGCCAGCAGCAGCGTGCATCCCCCCGGGGAGCTGTTTTTT. Translation gives CASSSVHPPGELFF. The chain carries TRBV7-9 and TRBJ2-2, with unresolved D. Trimming cost V 5 bases and J 6 bases, with 13 bases left between them. Germline CDR1 reads SEHNR; CDR2 reads FQNEAQ (reference sequence). CDR3 length: 14 residues.

This clone was recorded only once. Other DNA sequences in the same sample also yield this CDR3. This rearrangement joins TRBV28 to TRBJ2-5; D might be TRBD1 or TRBD2, each matching 5 bases. V was cut by 3 bases and J by 3 bases, with 8 bases left in between. The V gene's germline CDR1 is MDHEN and CDR2 SYDVKM. CDR3 size: 13 residues. CDR3 nucleotide sequence: TGTGCCAGCAGTTTTGGGGGTGAAGAGACCCAGTACTTC. Residues: CASSFGGEETQYF. The full variable domain, rest sourced from reference TRBV28 and TRBJ2-5, is DVKVTQSSRYLVKRTGEKVFLECVQDMDHENMFWYRQDPGLGLRLIYFSYDVKMKEKGDIPEGYSVSREKKERFSLILESASTNQTSMYLCASSFGGEETQYFGPGTRLLVL.

CDR3 coding DNA: TGTGCCATCAGTGTTACCGGGACTAGCGGAAAGTACGAGCAGTACTTC. As protein: CAISVTGTSGKYEQYF. This sequence joins TRBV10-3 and TRBJ2-7; TRBD2 aligns across 11 bases. The CDR3 spans 16 residues. CDR1 is ENHRY and CDR2 is SYGVKD in the germline V gene. V lost 4 bases to trimming and J lost 4 bases; unmatched junction nucleotides: 9.

The rearrangement links TRBV7-9 to TRBJ2-4; D could derive from TRBD1 or TRBD2 (6 bases each). CDR1 is SEHNR, CDR2 FQNEAQ, per germline (reference sequence). V was trimmed by 1 base and J by 1 base, leaving 14 bases between them. The CDR3 runs 17 residues. The CDR3 protein is CASSLGPMGGAKNIQYF. The CDR3 DNA sequence: TGTGCCAGCAGCTTAGGGCCCATGGGGGGCGCCAAAAACATTCAGTACTTC.

The V and J genes are TRBV4-3 and TRBJ2-7; TRBD2 matches at 9 bases. The CDR3 is made up of 17 amino acids. Germline lookup yields CDR1 LGHNA and CDR2 YSLEER. J lost 5 bases, V lost 2 bases, and 13 bases had no gene match. The CDR3 DNA follows: TGCGCCAGCAGCCAATCCCTCAACGGTCTAGCGGGACACGAGCAGTACTTC. Amino acids: CASSQSLNGLAGHEQYF.

The chain couples TRBV5-1 to TRBJ2-7; the match to TRBD2 covers 10 bases. Germline V lookup: CDR1 SGHRS, CDR2 YFSETQ. This CDR3 region has 16 residues. V shed 0 bases and J 7 bases; nucleotides not matched to a gene: 10. The CDR3 DNA reads as TGCGCCAGCAGCTTGGCCCGTGCTAGCGGGGGTGGAGAGCAGTACTTC. Encoded protein: CASSLARASGGGEQYF. The full variable domain, rest sourced from reference TRBV5-1 and TRBJ2-7, is KAGVTQTPRYLIKTRGQQVTLSCSPISGHRSVSWYQQTPGQGLQFLFEYFSETQRNKGNFPGRFSGRQFSNSRSEMNVSTLELGDSALYLCASSLARASGGGEQYFGPGTRLTVT.

On this clone itself: This CDR3 is also generated by other DNA sequences in the sample. CDR3 sequence: CASSLRQGSEQYF. In DNA form, the CDR3 reads TGTGCCAGCAGTTTAAGACAGGGATCCGAGCAGTACTTC. The chain carries TRBV27 and TRBJ2-7, with 7 bases fitting TRBD1. The CDR3 is 13 residues long. Germline V lookup: CDR1 MNHEY, CDR2 SMNVEV (reference sequence). Trimming took 2 bases from V and 6 from J; bases not matched to a gene: 4.

This chain uses TRBV7-9 with TRBJ2-7, with no clear D. Germline lookup yields CDR1 SEHNR and CDR2 FQNEAQ (reference sequence). The V gene lost 5 bases and the J gene lost 4 bases, with 9 bases spanning the gap. The CDR3 loop spans 12 amino acids. The DNA of the CDR3 is TGTGCCAGCAGCCACGACCTTTACGAGCAGTACTTC. Translating gives CASSHDLYEQYF.

The chain joins TRBV11-2 to TRBJ2-1, with TRBD2 identical over 13 bases. The V segment lost 5 bases and the J segment 1 base; nucleotides outside the gene matches: 8. The length of the CDR3 is 18 residues. Per germline, CDR1 SGHAT and CDR2 FQNNGV. The CDR3 loop is CASSQSRTSGRSYNEQFF. CDR3 in DNA: TGTGCCAGCAGCCAATCGAGGACTAGCGGGAGATCCTACAATGAGCAGTTCTTC.

This sequence joins TRBV7-3 and TRBJ2-7; possible D gene TRBD2, 5 bases. The germline V gene encodes CDR1 SGHTA and CDR2 FQGTGA. There are 17 residues in the CDR3. The V gene lost 5 bases and the J gene lost 6 bases, with 26 bases spanning the gap. CDR3 sequence (DNA): TGTGCCAGCAGCCCCAACCGCACTAGTCTCCCGTGTTGCGAGCAGTACTTC. Translated, it gives CASSPNRTSLPCCEQYF.

For this clone: Other nucleotide sequences in the sample specify the same CDR3. J is TRBJ2-2 and V is TRBV7-9; D remains unclear. Germline lookup yields CDR1 SEHNR and CDR2 FQNEAQ (reference sequence). The length of the CDR3 is 15 residues. The V and J ends lost 3 bases and 0 bases respectively, with 8 bases between them. The CDR3 spells CASSLRQANTGELFF. The CDR3 nucleotides are TGTGCCAGCAGCTTGCGTCAGGCGAACACCGGGGAGCTGTTTTTT. Full variable domain (missing parts from reference TRBV7-9 and TRBJ2-2): DTGVSQNPRHKITKRGQNVTFRCDPISEHNRLYWYRQTLGQGPEFLTYFQNEAQLEKSRLLSDRFSAERPKGSFSTLEIQRTEQGDSAMYLCASSLRQANTGELFFGEGSRLTVL.

Here the CDR3 reads CASSQVSQGFGVTQYF. The CDR3 DNA sequence: TGCGCCAGCAGCCAGGTCTCACAGGGTTTCGGGGTAACCCAGTACTTC. This chain joins TRBV4-1 and TRBJ2-5, with D tentatively TRBD1 (6 bases). Looked up from germline, CDR1 is MGHRA and CDR2 is YSYEKL. The CDR3 runs to 16 residues. Trimming left V 3 bases short and J 8 bases short, with 22 bases between.

The CDR3 coding sequence is TGTGCCAGCAGTTTATCGGGACTTCCTTACAATGAGCAGTTCTTC. Translating it yields CASSLSGLPYNEQFF. The chain combines TRBV27 with TRBJ2-1, with a tentative D call TRBD2 (6 bases). Germline V CDR1 and CDR2: MNHEY, SMNVEV (reference sequence). Trimming took 0 bases from V and 4 from J, leaving 10 bases between them. CDR3 length: 15 residues.

The chain carries TRBV11-3 and TRBJ2-1, with unresolved D. V lost 5 bases, J lost 7 bases, and 12 bases lay in between. The CDR3 has 13 amino acids. Germline-derived CDR1 and CDR2 are SGHNT and YENEEA. In DNA, the CDR3 is TGTGCCAGCAGCCCCTGGCCCGGGAATGAGCAGTTCTTC. The encoded protein is CASSPWPGNEQFF.

The chain is built from TRBV11-2 and TRBJ2-5, with 7 bases lining up with TRBD2. In germline, CDR1 is SGHAT, CDR2 FQNNGV. The J segment lost 4 bases and the V segment lost 3 bases, leaving 8 bases of the junction unmatched. CDR3 length: 15 residues. In DNA, the CDR3 is TGTGCCAGCAGCTTCGGCGGGAGCTTAGGAGAGACCCAGTACTTC. This sequence encodes CASSFGGSLGETQYF.

The CDR3 coding sequence is TGTGCCAGCAGTAGCCGACGAGGCGAGCAGTTCTTC. It yields the protein CASSSRRGEQFF. The genes are TRBV25-1 and TRBJ2-1; D gene unclear. Germline values: CDR1 MGHDK, CDR2 SYGVNS. The CDR3 loop spans 12 amino acids. The V gene lost 5 bases and the J gene lost 10 bases, with 12 bases spanning the gap.

The rearrangement links TRBV7-2 to TRBJ2-3; D may be TRBD1 or TRBD2 (5 bases each). V was trimmed by 5 bases and J by 4 bases, leaving 19 bases between them. This CDR3 spans 16 amino acids. Germline loops: CDR1 SGHTA, CDR2 FQGNSA. The CDR3 DNA reads TGTGCCAGCAGCCGACCGAGGGACGTCGTTGCAGATACGCAGTATTTT. Protein: CASSRPRDVVADTQYF.